These 29 T cell receptor beta chains share one sample of origin, sequenced in a study of blood T cell repertoires in COVID-19. Profiling relied on immunoSEQ multiplex PCR, and the TCRdb table lists in-frame clones only, not all of them. The table lists 200,000 to 250,000 clones, approximately 90% of them singletons. Sequencing was done on a sample of PBMCs or T cells enriched from blood (not recorded which). Receptor source: a man in his thirties or forties who had recovered from COVID-19.

This sequence joins TRBV19 and TRBJ2-7; D is unresolved. CDR1 and CDR2 from the germline V gene are LNHDA and SQIVND (reference sequence). The CDR3 has 14 amino acids. V lost 1 base, J lost 2 bases, and 9 bases lay in between. This chain's CDR3 is CASSIGGGPYEQYF. The DNA of the CDR3 is TGTGCCAGTAGTATAGGCGGCGGCCCCTACGAGCAGTACTTC. Full variable domain (remainder filled in from reference TRBV19 and TRBJ2-7): DGGITQSPKYLFRKEGQNVTLSCEQNLNHDAMYWYRQDPGQGLRLIYYSQIVNDFQKGDIAEGYSVSREKKESFPLTVTSAQKNPTAFYLCASSIGGGPYEQYFGPGTRLTVT.

The chain carries TRBV7-9 and TRBJ2-7; 12 nucleotides match TRBD2. The trim removed 5 bases at V and 7 bases at J, leaving 18 bases unmatched. The CDR3 has 18 amino acids. Germline V gene sequence: CDR1 SEHNR, CDR2 FQNEAQ (reference sequence). DNA for the CDR3: TGTGCCAGCAGCCTCCCTTCGTGGTCTAGCGGGAGGGCCCGAGAGCAGTACTTC. Protein sequence: CASSLPSWSSGRAREQYF.

This clone was recorded a few times. This chain links TRBV11-2 with TRBJ1-5; D gene ambiguous. CDR1 SGHAT and CDR2 FQNNGV come from the germline V gene. V was cut by 2 bases and J by 2 bases, with 13 bases left in between. The CDR3 contains 16 residues. CDR3 amino acids: CASSLNSGYGNQPQHF. CDR3 DNA sequence: TGTGCCAGCAGCTTAAATTCCGGGTATGGCAATCAGCCCCAGCATTTT.

The chain has TRBV6-2 or TRBV6-3 and TRBJ2-5; TRBD2 might be the D (5 bases). The CDR3 contains 15 residues. The V gene lost 0 bases and the J gene lost 3 bases, with 11 bases spanning the gap. Germline V gene sequence: CDR1 MNHEY, CDR2 SVGEGT. The CDR3 region is CASSYSPTSKETQYF. In nucleotides, the CDR3 is TGTGCCAGCAGTTACTCACCTACTAGTAAAGAGACCCAGTACTTC.

V is TRBV12-3 or TRBV12-4 and J is TRBJ1-5, with D unresolved. CDR3 size: 12 residues. V was clipped by 9 bases and J by 9 bases, with 15 bases between them. The CDR3 sequence: CASQGAFPPQHF. The CDR3 DNA sequence: TGTGCCAGTCAAGGAGCCTTTCCGCCCCAGCATTTT.

V is TRBV6-2 or TRBV6-3 and J is TRBJ1-5, with D maybe TRBD1 (5 bases). Germline CDR1 reads MNHEY; CDR2 reads SVGEGT. The CDR3 has 13 amino acids. V was clipped by 5 bases and J by 7 bases, with 12 bases between them. The chain's CDR3 is CASSPDSKQPQHF. Here the CDR3 DNA reads TGTGCCAGCAGTCCCGACAGTAAACAGCCCCAGCATTTT.

A note on this clone: Within the sample, other DNA sequences also encode this same CDR3. The rearrangement links TRBV5-6 to TRBJ1-1; 7 bases are a match to TRBD1. This CDR3 spans 15 amino acids. The V gene end was trimmed by 0 bases and the J gene end by 1 base; junction bases not matched to a gene: 3. Germline CDR1 and CDR2: SGHDT and YYEEEE. DNA for the CDR3: TGTGCCAGCAGCTTGGAAAGGGGGCGGAACACTGAAGCTTTCTTT. Its translation: CASSLERGRNTEAFF. Combining the CDR3 with reference TRBV5-6 and TRBJ1-1 gives the whole variable domain DAGVTQSPTHLIKTRGQQVTLRCSPKSGHDTVSWYQQALGQGPQFIFQYYEEEERQRGNFPDRFSGHQFPNYSSELNVNALLLGDSALYLCASSLERGRNTEAFFGQGTRLTVV.

This chain connects TRBV4-2 to TRBJ2-1; maybe TRBD2 (6 bases). The V gene's germline CDR1 is LGHNA and CDR2 YNFKEQ. The ends were cut back, 0 bases at V and 2 bases at J, with 14 bases in the middle. The CDR3 contains 17 residues. The chain's CDR3 is CASSQDGAGLPYNEQFF. CDR3 nucleotide sequence: TGTGCCAGCAGCCAAGATGGGGCGGGACTCCCCTACAATGAGCAGTTCTTC.

The V gene is TRBV15, the J gene TRBJ1-1, with D possibly being TRBD1 (5 bases). V was clipped by 4 bases and J by 1 base, with 10 bases between them. The CDR3 is 14 amino acids. Germline V CDR1 and CDR2: LNHNV, YYDKDF (reference sequence). CDR3 DNA: TGTGCCACCAGCACAAAGACAGCGAACACTGAAGCTTTCTTT. Its protein is CATSTKTANTEAFF. The full variable domain, completed using reference TRBV15 and TRBJ1-1, is DAMVIQNPRYQVTQFGKPVTLSCSQTLNHNVMYWYQQKSSQAPKLLFHYYDKDFNNEADTPDNFQSRRPNTSFCFLDIRSPGLGDTAMYLCATSTKTANTEAFFGQGTRLTVV.

V usage is TRBV7-6 and J usage is TRBJ2-7, with D unclear. CDR1 is SGHVS and CDR2 is FNYEAQ in the germline V gene. This CDR3 is built from 12 residues. With 1 base removed from V and 9 bases from J, the gap between germline ends came to 10 bases. The CDR3 DNA sequence: TGTGCCAGCAGCTTAGGGCCTTCGGGGCAGTACTTC. Its protein product is CASSLGPSGQYF.

The chain links TRBV28 to TRBJ1-5; D ambiguous. This CDR3 is 14 amino acids long. Germline lookup yields CDR1 MDHEN and CDR2 SYDVKM. The ends were cut back, 4 bases at V and 0 bases at J, with 7 bases in the middle. This chain's CDR3 is CASSSVNSNQPQHF. The DNA for the CDR3 is TGTGCCAGCAGTTCAGTTAATAGCAATCAGCCCCAGCATTTT.

J is TRBJ2-7 and V is TRBV2, with D possibly TRBD1 on 5 matching bases. There are 16 residues in the CDR3. Trimming cost V 3 bases and J 0 bases, with 15 bases left between them. Per germline, CDR1 SNHLY and CDR2 FYNNEI. The CDR3 is CASSDIRGLSSYEQYF. The CDR3, as DNA: TGTGCCAGCAGTGATATAAGGGGCCTAAGCTCCTACGAGCAGTACTTC.

The chain combines TRBV9 with TRBJ1-1, with D possibly being TRBD1 (5 bases). Per germline, CDR1 SGDLS and CDR2 YYNGEE. The CDR3 consists of 12 residues. Trimming removed 3 bases at V and 11 bases at J, with 14 bases between. Here the CDR3 reads CASSGREVGAFF. DNA of the CDR3: TGTGCCAGCAGCGGCAGGGAAGTAGGCGCTTTCTTT.

The chain joins TRBV5-1 to TRBJ1-2; TRBD1 is a possible D gene (5 bases). The CDR3 extends over 15 amino acids. The V end was cut by 0 bases, the J end by 9 bases, with 18 bases between. The germline V gene has CDR1 SGHRS and CDR2 YFSETQ. DNA for the CDR3: TGCGCCAGCAGCTTGGGGCAGGGTTTTGATAGGAGCTACACCTTC. Its protein is CASSLGQGFDRSYTF.

Remarks on this clone: One end of the junction varies from germline; a read error may be responsible. This chain links TRBV13 with TRBJ1-2, with 8 bases identical to TRBD1. The CDR3 is 14 amino acids. Germline V CDR1 and CDR2: PRHDT, FYEKMQ (reference sequence). CDR3 bases: TGTGCCAGCAGCGTAGGACAGGGTTTTTATGGCTACACCTTC. It specifies CASSVGQGFYGYTF.

This clone was seen a single time. The V gene is TRBV10-3, the J gene TRBJ1-5; D not resolved. Trimming took off 6 bases at V and 7 bases at J, with 13 bases between the two ends. Germline CDR1 and CDR2: ENHRY and SYGVKD. The CDR3 sequence is 13 residues long. The CDR3 sequence is CAIRGLEGQPQHF. The CDR3 DNA reads TGTGCCATCAGAGGACTGGAGGGCCAGCCCCAGCATTTT.

The CDR3 sequence is CSASGRVSEYEQYF. The CDR3 bases are TGCAGTGCTAGTGGGCGGGTTAGCGAGTACGAGCAGTACTTC. The V gene is TRBV20-1, the J gene TRBJ2-7; tentative D call: TRBD2 (5 bases). The CDR3 sequence is 14 residues long. The V end lost 3 bases, the J end lost 4 bases, and 16 bases lay between the germline ends. The germline V gene has CDR1 DFQATT and CDR2 SNEGSKA (reference sequence).

DNA of the CDR3: TGTGCCAGCAGCTTAGATGTGGGCAGGCTATGGGAAAAACTGTTTTTT. This translates into CASSLDVGRLWEKLFF. This chain links TRBV7-2 with TRBJ1-4; D gene unclear. Trimming shortened V by 1 base and J by 8 bases, and 17 bases separated the two germline ends. The CDR3 sequence is 16 residues long. Germline lookup yields CDR1 SGHTA and CDR2 FQGNSA.

For the CDR3, the DNA is TGCGCCAGCGGGACAGGGAGCTCCTACAATGAGCAGTTCTTC. It specifies CASGTGSSYNEQFF. J is TRBJ2-1 and V is TRBV5-1; 9 positions match TRBD1. The CDR3 runs 14 residues. V gave up 7 bases and J gave up 0 bases; unmatched junction bases: 2. The germline gives CDR1 SGHRS, CDR2 YFSETQ.

This sequence joins TRBV4-1 and TRBJ2-1; the D gene is possibly TRBD2 (6 bases). Germline V CDR1 and CDR2: MGHRA, YSYEKL. The V end was cut by 0 bases, the J end by 2 bases, with 17 bases between. CDR3 length: 18 residues. In DNA, the CDR3 is TGCGCCAGCAGCCAAGATCGGGCAGGGAGGAGTCCCTACAATGAGCAGTTCTTC. Residues: CASSQDRAGRSPYNEQFF.

The chain links TRBV6-5 to TRBJ2-1, with a weak D call TRBD2 (6 bases). The CDR3 is 13 amino acids. Per germline, CDR1 MNHEY and CDR2 SVGAGI. The ends were cut back, 6 bases at V and 6 bases at J, with 12 bases in the middle. CDR3 in amino acids: CASSRLEINEQFF. The CDR3 coding sequence is TGTGCCAGCAGCAGACTAGAAATCAATGAGCAGTTCTTC.

The table lists this clone with a count of one. The chain has TRBV7-2 and TRBJ2-7; D perhaps matches TRBD2 (5 bases). The CDR3 is 17 amino acids. Trimming took off 6 bases at V and 3 bases at J, with 24 bases between the two ends. Germline loops: CDR1 SGHTA, CDR2 FQGNSA. The CDR3 DNA follows: TGTGCCAGCAGGGCAGTCCCCCGGGTGGGCGAGGGCTACGAGCAGTACTTC. Amino acids: CASRAVPRVGEGYEQYF.

The chain joins TRBV7-2 to TRBJ1-1, with TRBD1 identical over 7 bases. Germline CDR1 is SGHTA and CDR2 is FQGNSA. Losses at the gene ends were 1 base for V and 7 bases for J; bases not matched to a gene: 3. The CDR3 totals 13 residues. The DNA for the CDR3 is TGTGCCAGCAGCTTAGAAGGGGGCGGTGAAGCTTTCTTT. Protein sequence: CASSLEGGGEAFF.

The chain is built from TRBV28 and TRBJ2-7, with TRBD2 matching 11 bases. Germline loops: CDR1 MDHEN, CDR2 SYDVKM. The CDR3 totals 18 residues. The J segment lost 3 bases and the V segment lost 5 bases, leaving 15 bases of the junction unmatched. The CDR3 bases are TGTGCCAGCAGTCCCAGGGCTAGCGGGAGGCGTACGATCTACGAGCAGTACTTC. It encodes CASSPRASGRRTIYEQYF.

V usage is TRBV30 and J usage is TRBJ1-2; D ambiguous. Per the germline V gene, CDR1 is GTSNPN and CDR2 is SVGIG (reference sequence). The CDR3 runs to 13 residues. Trimming shortened V by 3 bases and J by 4 bases, and 12 bases separated the two germline ends. Written as DNA, the CDR3 is TGTGCCTGGAGCGCGGGCCAAGGCTATGGCTACACCTTC. Protein sequence: CAWSAGQGYGYTF.

The chain combines TRBV6-1 with TRBJ1-1, with 7 bases matching TRBD1. The CDR3 is 12 residues long. After removal of 3 bases from V and 9 bases from J, the junction contained 4 bases not matched to a gene. Germline CDR1 is MNHNS and CDR2 is SASEGT. In DNA form, the CDR3 reads TGTGCCAGCAGTGAGGACAGGATTCAAGCTTTCTTT. This gives the protein CASSEDRIQAFF.

The rearrangement links TRBV28 to TRBJ2-1; 10 bases align to TRBD1. There are 13 residues in the CDR3. Germline V lookup: CDR1 MDHEN, CDR2 SYDVKM. The trim removed 6 bases at V and 9 bases at J, leaving 5 bases unmatched. CDR3 nucleotides: TGTGCCAGCAGCTCCCGGACAGGGGGTGAGCAGTTCTTC. This translates into CASSSRTGGEQFF.

Details on this clone: Other DNA sequences in the same sample also yield this CDR3. The chain carries TRBV2 and TRBJ1-2, with D possibly TRBD1 on 5 matching bases. Per germline, CDR1 SNHLY and CDR2 FYNNEI. Trimming took off 5 bases at V and 2 bases at J, with 9 bases between the two ends. This CDR3 is 13 amino acids long. The CDR3: CASSTQGNYGYTF. For the CDR3, the DNA is TGTGCCAGCAGTACCCAGGGCAACTATGGCTACACCTTC.

The chain has TRBV10-1 and TRBJ2-1, with 13 bases identical to TRBD2. This CDR3 is 15 amino acids long. Per the germline V gene, CDR1 is WNHNN and CDR2 is SYGVQD (reference sequence). Trimming took 6 bases from V and 7 from J; bases not matched to a gene: 6. CDR3 sequence: CASSQGLAGRNEQFF. Written as DNA, the CDR3 is TGCGCCAGCAGCCAGGGACTAGCGGGGAGGAATGAGCAGTTCTTC.